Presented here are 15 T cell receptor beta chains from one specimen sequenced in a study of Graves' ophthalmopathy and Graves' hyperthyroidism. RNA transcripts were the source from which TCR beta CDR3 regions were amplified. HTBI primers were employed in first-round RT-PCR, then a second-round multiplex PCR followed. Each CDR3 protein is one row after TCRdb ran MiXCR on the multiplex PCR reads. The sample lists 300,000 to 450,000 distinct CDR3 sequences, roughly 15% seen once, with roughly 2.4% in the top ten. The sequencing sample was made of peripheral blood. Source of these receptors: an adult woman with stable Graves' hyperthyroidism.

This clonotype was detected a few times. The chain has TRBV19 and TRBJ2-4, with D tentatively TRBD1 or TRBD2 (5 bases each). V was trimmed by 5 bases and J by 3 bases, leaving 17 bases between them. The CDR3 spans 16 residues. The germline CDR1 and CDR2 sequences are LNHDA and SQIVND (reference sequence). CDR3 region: CASSGIGGPYKNIQYF. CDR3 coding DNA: TGTGCCAGTAGTGGGATTGGGGGACCGTACAAAAACATTCAGTACTTC.

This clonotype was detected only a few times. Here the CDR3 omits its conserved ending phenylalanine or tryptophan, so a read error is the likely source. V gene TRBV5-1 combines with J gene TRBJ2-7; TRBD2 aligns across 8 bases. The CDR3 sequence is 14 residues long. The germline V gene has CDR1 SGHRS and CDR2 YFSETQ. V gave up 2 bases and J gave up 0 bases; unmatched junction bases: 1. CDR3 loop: CASSLAGVSYEQYY. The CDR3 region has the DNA TGCGCCAGCAGCTTAGCGGGAGTCTCCTACGAGCAGTACTAC.

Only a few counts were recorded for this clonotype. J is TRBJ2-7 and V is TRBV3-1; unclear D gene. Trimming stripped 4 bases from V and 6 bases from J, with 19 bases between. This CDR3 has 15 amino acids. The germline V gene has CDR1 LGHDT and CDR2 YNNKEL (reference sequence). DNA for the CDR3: TGTGCCAGCAGCCGGAGAGGTATAGCAACGAGCGAGCAGTACTTC. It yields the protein CASSRRGIATSEQYF.

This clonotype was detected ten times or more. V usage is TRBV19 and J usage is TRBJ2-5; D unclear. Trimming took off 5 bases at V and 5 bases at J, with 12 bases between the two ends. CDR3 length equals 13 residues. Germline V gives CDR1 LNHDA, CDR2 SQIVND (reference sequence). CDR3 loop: CASSSKGWETQYF. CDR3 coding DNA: TGTGCCAGTAGTTCTAAGGGTTGGGAGACCCAGTACTTC. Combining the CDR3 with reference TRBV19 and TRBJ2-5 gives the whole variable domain DGGITQSPKYLFRKEGQNVTLSCEQNLNHDAMYWYRQDPGQGLRLIYYSQIVNDFQKGDIAEGYSVSREKKESFPLTVTSAQKNPTAFYLCASSSKGWETQYFGPGTRLLVL.

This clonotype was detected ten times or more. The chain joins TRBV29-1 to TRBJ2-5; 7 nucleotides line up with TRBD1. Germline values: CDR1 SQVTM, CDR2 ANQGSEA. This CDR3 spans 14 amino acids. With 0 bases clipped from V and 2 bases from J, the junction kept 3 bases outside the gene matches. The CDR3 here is CSVEEGTDQETQYF. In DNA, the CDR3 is TGCAGCGTTGAAGAGGGGACAGATCAAGAGACCCAGTACTTC. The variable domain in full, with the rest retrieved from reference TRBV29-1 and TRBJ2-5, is SAVISQKPSRDICQRGTSLTIQCQVDSQVTMMFWYRQQPGQSLTLIATANQGSEATYESGFVIDKFPISRPNLTFSTLTVSNMSPEDSSIYLCSVEEGTDQETQYFGPGTRLLVL.

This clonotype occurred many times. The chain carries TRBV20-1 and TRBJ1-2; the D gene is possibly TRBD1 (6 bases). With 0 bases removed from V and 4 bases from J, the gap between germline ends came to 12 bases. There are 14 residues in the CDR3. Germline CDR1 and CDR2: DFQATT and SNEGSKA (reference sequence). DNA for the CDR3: TGCAGTGCTAGAGACGGGACAAGCATCTATGGCTACACCTTC. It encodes CSARDGTSIYGYTF.

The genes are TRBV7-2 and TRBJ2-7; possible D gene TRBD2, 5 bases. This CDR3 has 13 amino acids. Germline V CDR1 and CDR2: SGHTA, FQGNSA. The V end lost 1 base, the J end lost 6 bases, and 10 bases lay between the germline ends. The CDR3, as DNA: TGTGCCAGCAGCTTAGGGCCGGACTTCGAGCAGTACTTC. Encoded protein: CASSLGPDFEQYF.

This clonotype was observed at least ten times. Written as DNA, the CDR3 is TGTGCCAGCAGTGATGAGCGCTACGAGCAGTACTTC. It encodes CASSDERYEQYF. The genes are TRBV28 and TRBJ2-7; D unresolved. The V end lost 5 bases, the J end lost 3 bases, and 8 bases lay between the germline ends. The CDR3 has 12 residues. Germline V gives CDR1 MDHEN, CDR2 SYDVKM. The full variable domain, with the rest looked up from reference TRBV28 and TRBJ2-7, is DVKVTQSSRYLVKRTGEKVFLECVQDMDHENMFWYRQDPGLGLRLIYFSYDVKMKEKGDIPEGYSVSREKKERFSLILESASTNQTSMYLCASSDERYEQYFGPGTRLTVT.

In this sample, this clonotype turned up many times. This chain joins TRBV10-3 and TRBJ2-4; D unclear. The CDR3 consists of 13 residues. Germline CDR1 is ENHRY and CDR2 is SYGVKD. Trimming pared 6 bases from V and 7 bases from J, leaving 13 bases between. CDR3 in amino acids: CAISRELGNIQYF. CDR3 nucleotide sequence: TGTGCCATCAGCCGAGAATTGGGGAACATTCAGTACTTC.

As DNA, the CDR3 is TGTGCCAGCAGCGGCGACAGGGGTAGTAATCAGCCCCAGCATTTT. It codes for CASSGDRGSNQPQHF. This sequence joins TRBV2 and TRBJ1-5, with 8 nucleotides matching TRBD1. Germline values: CDR1 SNHLY, CDR2 FYNNEI. The CDR3 is 15 residues long. After removal of 6 bases from V and 4 bases from J, the junction contained 8 bases not matched to a gene.

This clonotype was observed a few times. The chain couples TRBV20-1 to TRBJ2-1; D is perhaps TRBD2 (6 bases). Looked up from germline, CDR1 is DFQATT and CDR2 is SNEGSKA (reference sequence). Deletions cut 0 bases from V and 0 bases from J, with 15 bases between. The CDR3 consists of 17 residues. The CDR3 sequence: CSARDGASVSSYNEQFF. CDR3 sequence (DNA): TGCAGTGCTAGAGATGGGGCTAGCGTTAGCTCCTACAATGAGCAGTTCTTC.

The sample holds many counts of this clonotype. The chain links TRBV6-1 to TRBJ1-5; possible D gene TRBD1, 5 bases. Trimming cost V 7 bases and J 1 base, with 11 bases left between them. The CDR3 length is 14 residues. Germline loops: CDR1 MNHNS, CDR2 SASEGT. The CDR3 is CASKGLGSNQPQHF. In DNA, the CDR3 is TGTGCCAGCAAGGGGCTTGGGAGCAATCAGCCCCAGCATTTT.

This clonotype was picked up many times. The CDR3 sequence: CASSSRQGAMDQPQHF. The CDR3 coding sequence is TGTGCCAGCAGTTCGCGACAGGGGGCGATGGATCAGCCCCAGCATTTT. J is TRBJ1-5 and V is TRBV12-3 or TRBV12-4; 10 bases agree with TRBD1. Trimming at V came to 4 bases and at J to 5 bases, leaving 8 bases not matched to a gene. The length of the CDR3 is 16 residues.

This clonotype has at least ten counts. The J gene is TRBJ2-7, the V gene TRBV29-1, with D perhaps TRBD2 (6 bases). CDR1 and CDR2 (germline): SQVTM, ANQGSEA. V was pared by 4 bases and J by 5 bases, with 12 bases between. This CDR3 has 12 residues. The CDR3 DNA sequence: TGCAGCGTTGGGCCTAGCGACCACGAGCAGTACTTC. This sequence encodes CSVGPSDHEQYF.

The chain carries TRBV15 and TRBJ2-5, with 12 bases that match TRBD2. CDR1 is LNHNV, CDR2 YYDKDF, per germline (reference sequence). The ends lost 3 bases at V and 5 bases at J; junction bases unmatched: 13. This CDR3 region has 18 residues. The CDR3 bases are TGTGCCACCAGCAGGCCAAGGGCTAGCGGGAGGGCCCGGGAGACCCAGTACTTC. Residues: CATSRPRASGRARETQYF.